Given below is one T cell receptor (beta chain) in context. Its antigen is not identified. Assay: immunoSEQ multiplex PCR; the TCRdb copy retains only in-frame clones and omits some. The sample has some 100,000 clones, 88% seen once. The sample originates from a study of T cell responses to AZD1222 COVID-19 vaccine. V dropped 6 bases and J dropped 1 base, with 20 bases sitting between them. The CDR3 contains 17 residues. CDR1 is SGHDT, CDR2 YYEEEE, per germline. Findings and caveats of the study: Across the whole spike, CD4 TCRs peaked at regions 160-218 and 743-854. Most donors were white British and more were female, and clonal diversity was possibly underestimated.

The receptor was isolated from an adult who received the AZD1222 COVID-19 vaccine. Specimen: peripheral blood, collected 28 days after the second AZD1222 dose. The chain links TRBV5-6 to TRBJ1-5; D perhaps matches TRBD1 (5 bases). CDR3 nucleotide sequence: TGTGCCAGCACCGGCGGGGGGTGGAAGGGAAGCAATCAGCCCCAGCATTTT. Translating gives CASTGGGWKGSNQPQHF.